This T cell receptor (beta chain) was found in a study of blood T cell repertoires in COVID-19. Produced via immunoSEQ multiplex PCR; TCRdb's table is partial and in-frame only. The table has roughly 300,000 clones, 80% to 95% seen once; the top ten hold roughly 18%. The sample was PBMCs or T cells enriched from blood (not recorded which). This receptor was obtained from a woman aged 30 to 39 who had recovered from COVID-19.

The CDR3 sequence is CATSRVQVEHNEQFF. For the CDR3, the DNA is TGTGCCACCAGCAGAGTACAGGTCGAGCACAATGAGCAGTTCTTC. The V call is TRBV15, the J call TRBJ2-1; tentative D call: TRBD1 (5 bases). Trimming took off 1 base at V and 5 bases at J, with 12 bases between the two ends. This CDR3 spans 15 amino acids. Per germline, CDR1 LNHNV and CDR2 YYDKDF (reference sequence).